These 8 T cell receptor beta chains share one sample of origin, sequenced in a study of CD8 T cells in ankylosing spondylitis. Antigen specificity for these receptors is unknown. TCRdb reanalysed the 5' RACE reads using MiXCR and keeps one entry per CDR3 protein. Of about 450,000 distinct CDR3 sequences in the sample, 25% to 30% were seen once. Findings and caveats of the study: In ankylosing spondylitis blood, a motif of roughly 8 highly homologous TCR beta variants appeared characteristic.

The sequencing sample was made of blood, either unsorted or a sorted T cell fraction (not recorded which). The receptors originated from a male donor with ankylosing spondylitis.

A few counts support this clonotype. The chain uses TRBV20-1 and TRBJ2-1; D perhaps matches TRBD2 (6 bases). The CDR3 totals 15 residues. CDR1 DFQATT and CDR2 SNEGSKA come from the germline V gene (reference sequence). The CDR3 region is CSSTGTPRGGNEQFF. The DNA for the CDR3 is TGCAGCTCGACCGGGACTCCCCGAGGTGGAAATGAGCAGTTCTTC.

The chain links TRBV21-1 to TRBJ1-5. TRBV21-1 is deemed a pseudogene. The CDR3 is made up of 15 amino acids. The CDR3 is CASTQEGEGNQPQHF. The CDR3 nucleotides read TGTGCCAGCACCCAGGAGGGTGAGGGCAATCAGCCCCAGCATTTT.

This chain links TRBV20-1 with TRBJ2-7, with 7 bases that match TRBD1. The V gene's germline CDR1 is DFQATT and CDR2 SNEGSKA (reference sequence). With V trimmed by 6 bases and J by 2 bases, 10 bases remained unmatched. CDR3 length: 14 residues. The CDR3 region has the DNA TGCAGTGCCCGCGACAGGGACCCCACCTACGAGCAGTACTTC. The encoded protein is CSARDRDPTYEQYF.

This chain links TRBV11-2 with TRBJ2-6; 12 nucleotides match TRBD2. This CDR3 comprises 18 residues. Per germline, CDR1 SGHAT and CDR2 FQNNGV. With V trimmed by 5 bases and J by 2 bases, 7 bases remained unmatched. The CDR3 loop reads CASSAGLAGSAGANVLTF. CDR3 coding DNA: TGTGCCAGCAGCGCTGGACTAGCGGGATCGGCTGGGGCCAACGTCCTGACTTTC.

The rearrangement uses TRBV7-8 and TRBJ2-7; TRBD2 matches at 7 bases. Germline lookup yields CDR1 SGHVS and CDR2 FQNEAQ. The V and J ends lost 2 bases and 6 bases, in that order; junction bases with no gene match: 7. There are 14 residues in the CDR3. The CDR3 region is CASSLMVAGGEQYF. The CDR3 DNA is TGTGCCAGCAGCTTAATGGTAGCGGGTGGCGAGCAGTACTTC.

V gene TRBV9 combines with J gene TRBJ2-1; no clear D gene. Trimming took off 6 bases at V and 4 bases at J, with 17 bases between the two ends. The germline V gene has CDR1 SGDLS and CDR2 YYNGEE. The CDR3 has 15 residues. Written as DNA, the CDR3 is TGTGCCAGCAACGAGGCCGTGGAGAGATACAATGAGCAGTTCTTC. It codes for CASNEAVERYNEQFF. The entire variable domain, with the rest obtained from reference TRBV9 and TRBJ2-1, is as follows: DSGVTQTPKHLITATGQRVTLRCSPRSGDLSVYWYQQSLDQGLQFLIQYYNGEERAKGNILERFSAQQFPDLHSELNLSSLELGDSALYFCASNEAVERYNEQFFGPGTRLTVL.

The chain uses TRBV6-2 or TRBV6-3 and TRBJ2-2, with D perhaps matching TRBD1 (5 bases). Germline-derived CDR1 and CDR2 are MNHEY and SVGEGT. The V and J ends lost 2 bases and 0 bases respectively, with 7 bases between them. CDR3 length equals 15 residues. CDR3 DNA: TGTGCCAGCAGTTACCGCAGGGCGAACACCGGGGAGCTGTTTTTT. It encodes CASSYRRANTGELFF.

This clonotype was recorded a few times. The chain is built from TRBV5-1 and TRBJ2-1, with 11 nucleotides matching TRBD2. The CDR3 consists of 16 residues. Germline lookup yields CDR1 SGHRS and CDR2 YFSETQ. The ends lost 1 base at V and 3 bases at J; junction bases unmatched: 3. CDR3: CASSLYLAGGYNEQFF. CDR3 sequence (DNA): TGCGCCAGCAGCTTGTACCTAGCGGGAGGCTACAATGAGCAGTTCTTC.